A single sample is the source of the 28 T cell receptor beta chains below, sequenced in a study of T cells in Graves' hyperthyroidism and ophthalmopathy. Amplification yielded TCR beta CDR3 regions, with RNA transcripts as the source. TCR CDR3 regions were first amplified by RT-PCR with HTBI primers. Each CDR3 protein is one row after TCRdb ran MiXCR on the multiplex PCR reads. The sample consists of approximately 700,000 distinct CDR3 sequences, roughly 15% of them appearing once. The specimen sequenced was blood. The receptors derive from a man younger than 35 with Graves' hyperthyroidism.

This clonotype was detected many times. The chain employs TRBV28 and TRBJ2-1; D uncertain. Germline V lookup: CDR1 MDHEN, CDR2 SYDVKM. The V end was cut by 7 bases, the J end by 10 bases, with 14 bases between. CDR3 size: 12 residues. CDR3 loop: CASTVERQEQFF. For the CDR3, the DNA is TGTGCCAGCACCGTCGAGCGTCAGGAGCAGTTCTTC. The full variable domain, completed using reference TRBV28 and TRBJ2-1, is DVKVTQSSRYLVKRTGEKVFLECVQDMDHENMFWYRQDPGLGLRLIYFSYDVKMKEKGDIPEGYSVSREKKERFSLILESASTNQTSMYLCASTVERQEQFFGPGTRLTVL.

This clonotype was seen many times. The chain is built from TRBV30 and TRBJ2-7; perhaps TRBD2 as D (6 bases). CDR3 length: 14 residues. Germline loops: CDR1 GTSNPN, CDR2 SVGIG (reference sequence). Trimming shortened V by 3 bases and J by 3 bases, and 15 bases separated the two germline ends. For the CDR3, the DNA is TGTGCCTGGAGCCGACTGGGGGGAGACTACGAGCAGTACTTC. As protein: CAWSRLGGDYEQYF.

A word on this clonotype: A much larger clone is a single base away; this may be a read error. Lacking the conserved final phenylalanine or tryptophan, this CDR3 likely reflects a read error. CDR3 residues: CSAIRGGRGETQYL. DNA for the CDR3: TGCAGTGCTATAAGGGGGGGCAGGGGAGAGACCCAGTACCTC. The chain has TRBV20-1 and TRBJ2-5; maybe TRBD2 (7 bases). This CDR3 has 14 residues. V dropped 4 bases and J dropped 4 bases, with 16 bases sitting between them. Germline V gives CDR1 DFQATT, CDR2 SNEGSKA (reference sequence).

This clonotype was detected many times. The chain combines TRBV13 with TRBJ2-7, with 13 bases aligning to TRBD2. CDR3 length: 16 residues. Trimming cost V 0 bases and J 4 bases; bases outside gene matches: 3. CDR1 is PRHDT and CDR2 is FYEKMQ in the germline V gene (reference sequence). The DNA of the CDR3 is TGTGCCAGCAGCTTAGGGGGGGGACTAGCGGGATACGAGCAGTACTTC. It is translated as CASSLGGGLAGYEQYF.

The rearrangement uses TRBV29-1 and TRBJ2-5, with 9 bases fitting TRBD1. The CDR3 length is 14 residues. With V trimmed by 6 bases and J by 2 bases, 7 bases remained unmatched. Per the germline V gene, CDR1 is SQVTM and CDR2 is ANQGSEA. The chain's CDR3 is CSVYPGTGQETQYF. As DNA, the CDR3 is TGCAGCGTCTACCCTGGGACAGGGCAAGAGACCCAGTACTTC.

At least ten counts were recorded for this clonotype. V and J are TRBV28 and TRBJ1-1; weak D call: TRBD1 (6 bases). Deletions cut 3 bases from V and 0 bases from J, with 17 bases between. Germline values: CDR1 MDHEN, CDR2 SYDVKM. The CDR3 has 17 residues. CDR3 nucleotide sequence: TGTGCCAGCAGTTTTTTCGGTAGGGGGTTCATGAACACTGAAGCTTTCTTT. Its translation: CASSFFGRGFMNTEAFF.

The chain uses TRBV7-9 and TRBJ2-5, with TRBD1 identical over 9 bases. V shed 5 bases and J 4 bases; nucleotides not matched to a gene: 5. The CDR3 extends over 14 amino acids. Looked up from germline, CDR1 is SEHNR and CDR2 is FQNEAQ (reference sequence). The CDR3 protein is CASSRGTGRETQYF. CDR3 DNA: TGTGCCAGCAGCCGAGGGACAGGGAGAGAGACCCAGTACTTC.

This clonotype was counted ten times or more. The rearrangement uses TRBV2 and TRBJ2-1; D not certain. V shed 4 bases and J shed 0 bases, with 10 bases lying between them. This CDR3 has 15 amino acids. Per germline, CDR1 SNHLY and CDR2 FYNNEI. The CDR3 reads CASSGETRSYNEQFF. In nucleotides, the CDR3 is TGTGCCAGCAGTGGTGAGACCCGCTCCTACAATGAGCAGTTCTTC.

In its sample, this clonotype was seen many times. The J gene is TRBJ1-1, the V gene TRBV29-1, with D possibly TRBD1 on 6 matching bases. The CDR3 runs to 12 residues. The V gene's germline CDR1 is SQVTM and CDR2 ANQGSEA. With 5 bases removed from V and 6 bases from J, the gap between germline ends came to 13 bases. As DNA, the CDR3 is TGCAGCGTTAGAACAGGGCTGGCTGAAGCTTTCTTT. As protein: CSVRTGLAEAFF. Full variable domain (rest looked up from reference TRBV29-1 and TRBJ1-1): SAVISQKPSRDICQRGTSLTIQCQVDSQVTMMFWYRQQPGQSLTLIATANQGSEATYESGFVIDKFPISRPNLTFSTLTVSNMSPEDSSIYLCSVRTGLAEAFFGQGTRLTVV.

This clonotype was counted many times. The V call is TRBV12-3 or TRBV12-4, the J call TRBJ1-5; perhaps TRBD1 as D (6 bases). CDR3 length: 14 residues. V lost 6 bases and J lost 5, with 14 bases in between. This CDR3 reads CASRQTGTHQPQHF. The CDR3 DNA is TGTGCCAGCAGACAAACAGGGACCCATCAGCCCCAGCATTTT.

The V and J genes are TRBV20-1 and TRBJ2-3; TRBD2 might be the D (6 bases). Trimming left V 6 bases short and J 4 bases short, with 23 bases between. This CDR3 comprises 16 residues. From germline, CDR1 is DFQATT and CDR2 SNEGSKA (reference sequence). The CDR3 sequence: CSALIEGGTRADTQYF. The DNA for the CDR3 is TGCAGTGCCCTGATTGAAGGAGGGACGAGGGCAGATACGCAGTATTTT.

The chain couples TRBV9 to TRBJ2-1, with D uncertain. Looked up from germline, CDR1 is SGDLS and CDR2 is YYNGEE. Trimming removed 0 bases from V and 8 bases from J, with 12 bases in between. This CDR3 contains 14 residues. CDR3 bases: TGTGCCAGCAGCGTAGGTACCAGGTGGGATGAGCAGTTCTTC. Its translation: CASSVGTRWDEQFF.

The CDR3 loop reads CASSQSGAYGYTF. The DNA for the CDR3 is TGTGCCAGCAGCCAGAGTGGGGCCTATGGCTACACCTTC. The J gene is TRBJ1-2, the V gene TRBV3-1, with a tentative D call TRBD1 (5 bases). Looked up from germline, CDR1 is LGHDT and CDR2 is YNNKEL (reference sequence). The CDR3 length is 13 residues. The V gene lost 3 bases and the J gene lost 4 bases, with 9 bases spanning the gap.

This clonotype turned up a few times. The chain employs TRBV19 and TRBJ2-7, with D perhaps TRBD1 (6 bases). Germline V gives CDR1 LNHDA, CDR2 SQIVND (reference sequence). V shed 3 bases and J shed 1 base, with 10 bases lying between them. CDR3 length equals 14 residues. CDR3 in amino acids: CASSMGAGSYEQYF. The CDR3 DNA reads TGTGCCAGTAGTATGGGGGCAGGATCCTACGAGCAGTACTTC.

The sample holds a few counts of this clonotype. This chain uses TRBV7-2 with TRBJ1-1, with D possibly being TRBD1 (6 bases). Per the germline V gene, CDR1 is SGHTA and CDR2 is FQGNSA. This CDR3 spans 15 amino acids. Trimming shortened V by 5 bases and J by 7 bases, and 20 bases separated the two germline ends. The CDR3 coding sequence is TGTGCCAGCAGCCTTAGTCTGCGGGGGCTTAATGAAGCTTTCTTT. Translating it yields CASSLSLRGLNEAFF. The complete variable domain, with remaining parts taken from reference TRBV7-2 and TRBJ1-1, reads GAGVSQSPSNKVTEKGKDVELRCDPISGHTALYWYRQSLGQGLEFLIYFQGNSAPDKSGLPSDRFSAERTGGSVSTLTIQRTQQEDSAVYLCASSLSLRGLNEAFFGQGTRLTVV.

This clonotype has more than one count but fewer than ten. The V gene is TRBV20-1, the J gene TRBJ1-5; 8 bases fit TRBD1. CDR1 and CDR2 from the germline V gene are DFQATT and SNEGSKA (reference sequence). This CDR3 region has 18 residues. With V trimmed by 3 bases and J by 0 bases, 13 bases remained unmatched. The CDR3 sequence: CSASHRGQGGYSNQPQHF. The CDR3 DNA follows: TGCAGTGCTAGTCACCGAGGACAGGGAGGCTATAGCAATCAGCCCCAGCATTTT.

This clonotype was seen at least ten times. This chain links TRBV2 with TRBJ2-1, with 9 bases identical to TRBD2. CDR3 length: 15 amino acids. V dropped 8 bases and J dropped 0; count of bases not matched to a gene: 5. Germline V lookup: CDR1 SNHLY, CDR2 FYNNEI. CDR3 in amino acids: CASVATSGSYNEQFF. CDR3 sequence (DNA): TGTGCCAGCGTAGCGACTAGCGGCTCCTACAATGAGCAGTTCTTC.

This clonotype was seen many times. The rearrangement uses TRBV11-1 and TRBJ2-5, with 9 bases fitting TRBD1. There are 17 residues in the CDR3. The junction had 10 bases not matched to a gene; V was cut back by 4 bases and J by 1 base. Looked up from germline, CDR1 is SGHAT and CDR2 is FQDESV (reference sequence). The CDR3 spells CASSSGQGGGFQETQYF. CDR3 bases: TGTGCCAGCAGCTCGGGACAGGGAGGGGGATTCCAAGAGACCCAGTACTTC.

This clonotype has more than one count but fewer than ten. The V and J genes are TRBV6-4 and TRBJ2-2, with D tentatively TRBD1 (6 bases). Trimming pared 8 bases from V and 1 base from J, leaving 11 bases between. The CDR3 extends over 14 amino acids. The germline gives CDR1 MRHNA, CDR2 SNTAGT. This CDR3 reads CASGRTVNTGELFF. CDR3 nucleotides: TGTGCCAGCGGGCGGACAGTGAACACCGGGGAGCTGTTTTTT.

This clonotype was detected many times. V usage is TRBV28 and J usage is TRBJ2-1; TRBD2 matches 9 bases. The CDR3 length is 13 residues. Germline CDR1 is MDHEN and CDR2 is SYDVKM. The V gene end was trimmed by 6 bases and the J gene end by 10 bases; junction bases not matched to a gene: 7. The CDR3: CASRGQGTSEQFF. Here the CDR3 DNA reads TGTGCCAGCAGAGGGCAGGGGACTAGCGAGCAGTTCTTC.

In DNA, the CDR3 is TGTGCCAGCAGCTTGCGGAGCGGGGGGATGTACGAGCAGTACTTC. It codes for CASSLRSGGMYEQYF. This rearrangement joins TRBV7-2 to TRBJ2-7; TRBD2 agrees at 9 bases. With V trimmed by 3 bases and J by 4 bases, 7 bases remained unmatched. The CDR3 spans 15 residues. From germline, CDR1 is SGHTA and CDR2 FQGNSA.

This clonotype showed up many times. This CDR3 is CASRDGSRYYEQYF. CDR3 DNA sequence: TGTGCCAGCAGAGACGGCTCTAGGTACTACGAGCAGTACTTC. This chain connects TRBV2 to TRBJ2-7; no reliable D call. Germline V gene lookup returns CDR1 SNHLY and CDR2 FYNNEI. Trimming shortened V by 6 bases and J by 3 bases, and 15 bases separated the two germline ends. This CDR3 contains 14 residues.

This clonotype occurred many times. J is TRBJ2-4 and V is TRBV12-3 or TRBV12-4; TRBD1 matches at 8 bases. Unmatched junction bases numbered 4, after V lost 0 bases and J lost 3 bases. The CDR3 is made up of 16 amino acids. The CDR3 region has the DNA TGTGCCAGCAGTTTAGCCTATGGACAGGGCAAAAACATTCAGTACTTC. Protein product: CASSLAYGQGKNIQYF.

The J gene is TRBJ2-1, the V gene TRBV6-2 or TRBV6-3, with TRBD1 identical over 9 bases. Germline V gives CDR1 MNHEY, CDR2 SVGEGT. This CDR3 has 14 amino acids. V shed 11 bases and J 7 bases; nucleotides not matched to a gene: 12. The CDR3: CASSETGTGNEQFF. CDR3 DNA sequence: TGTGCCTCCTCTGAGACAGGGACAGGGAATGAGCAGTTCTTC.

In its sample, this clonotype was seen a few times. The rearrangement uses TRBV20-1 and TRBJ1-1; D is perhaps TRBD1 (5 bases). The CDR3 runs to 18 residues. Trimming shortened V by 3 bases and J by 1 base, and 24 bases separated the two germline ends. Germline V gene sequence: CDR1 DFQATT, CDR2 SNEGSKA (reference sequence). Here the CDR3 reads CSASPISRDFWENTEAFF. The CDR3 DNA follows: TGCAGTGCTAGTCCCATTTCTCGGGACTTCTGGGAGAACACTGAAGCTTTCTTT.

This clonotype was observed many times. This sequence joins TRBV27 and TRBJ2-4; TRBD2 might be the D (6 bases). Trimming left V 6 bases short and J 4 bases short, with 13 bases between. The CDR3 consists of 14 residues. Germline loops: CDR1 MNHEY, CDR2 SMNVEV (reference sequence). The DNA of the CDR3 is TGTGCCAGCAGCCCCGCGGGACCAAAAAACATTCAGTACTTC. Its translation is CASSPAGPKNIQYF.

This chain connects TRBV5-8 to TRBJ2-4; D is perhaps TRBD1 (5 bases). CDR1 and CDR2 from the germline V gene are SGHTS and YDEGEE. CDR3 length: 15 residues. Trimming took off 0 bases at V and 8 bases at J, with 15 bases between the two ends. This CDR3 is CASSLAGHLRHIQYF. CDR3 DNA sequence: TGTGCCAGCAGCTTGGCAGGGCACCTAAGGCACATTCAGTACTTC. Looking up the rest from reference TRBV5-8 and TRBJ2-4 gives the full variable domain: EAGVTQSPTHLIKTRGQQATLRCSPISGHTSVYWYQQALGLGLQFLLWYDEGEERNRGNFPPRFSGRQFPNYSSELNVNALELEDSALYLCASSLAGHLRHIQYFGAGTRLSVL.

The chain recombines TRBV15 with TRBJ2-7; a weak D match, TRBD2 (5 bases). The CDR3 totals 16 residues. Trimming shortened V by 5 bases and J by 6 bases, and 23 bases separated the two germline ends. Germline CDR1 and CDR2: LNHNV and YYDKDF (reference sequence). The CDR3 loop is CATSGGLAVGLGEQYF. The DNA for the CDR3 is TGTGCCACCAGCGGAGGTTTGGCAGTCGGTTTGGGCGAGCAGTACTTC. Looking up the rest from reference TRBV15 and TRBJ2-7 gives the full variable domain: DAMVIQNPRYQVTQFGKPVTLSCSQTLNHNVMYWYQQKSSQAPKLLFHYYDKDFNNEADTPDNFQSRRPNTSFCFLDIRSPGLGDTAMYLCATSGGLAVGLGEQYFGPGTRLTVT.